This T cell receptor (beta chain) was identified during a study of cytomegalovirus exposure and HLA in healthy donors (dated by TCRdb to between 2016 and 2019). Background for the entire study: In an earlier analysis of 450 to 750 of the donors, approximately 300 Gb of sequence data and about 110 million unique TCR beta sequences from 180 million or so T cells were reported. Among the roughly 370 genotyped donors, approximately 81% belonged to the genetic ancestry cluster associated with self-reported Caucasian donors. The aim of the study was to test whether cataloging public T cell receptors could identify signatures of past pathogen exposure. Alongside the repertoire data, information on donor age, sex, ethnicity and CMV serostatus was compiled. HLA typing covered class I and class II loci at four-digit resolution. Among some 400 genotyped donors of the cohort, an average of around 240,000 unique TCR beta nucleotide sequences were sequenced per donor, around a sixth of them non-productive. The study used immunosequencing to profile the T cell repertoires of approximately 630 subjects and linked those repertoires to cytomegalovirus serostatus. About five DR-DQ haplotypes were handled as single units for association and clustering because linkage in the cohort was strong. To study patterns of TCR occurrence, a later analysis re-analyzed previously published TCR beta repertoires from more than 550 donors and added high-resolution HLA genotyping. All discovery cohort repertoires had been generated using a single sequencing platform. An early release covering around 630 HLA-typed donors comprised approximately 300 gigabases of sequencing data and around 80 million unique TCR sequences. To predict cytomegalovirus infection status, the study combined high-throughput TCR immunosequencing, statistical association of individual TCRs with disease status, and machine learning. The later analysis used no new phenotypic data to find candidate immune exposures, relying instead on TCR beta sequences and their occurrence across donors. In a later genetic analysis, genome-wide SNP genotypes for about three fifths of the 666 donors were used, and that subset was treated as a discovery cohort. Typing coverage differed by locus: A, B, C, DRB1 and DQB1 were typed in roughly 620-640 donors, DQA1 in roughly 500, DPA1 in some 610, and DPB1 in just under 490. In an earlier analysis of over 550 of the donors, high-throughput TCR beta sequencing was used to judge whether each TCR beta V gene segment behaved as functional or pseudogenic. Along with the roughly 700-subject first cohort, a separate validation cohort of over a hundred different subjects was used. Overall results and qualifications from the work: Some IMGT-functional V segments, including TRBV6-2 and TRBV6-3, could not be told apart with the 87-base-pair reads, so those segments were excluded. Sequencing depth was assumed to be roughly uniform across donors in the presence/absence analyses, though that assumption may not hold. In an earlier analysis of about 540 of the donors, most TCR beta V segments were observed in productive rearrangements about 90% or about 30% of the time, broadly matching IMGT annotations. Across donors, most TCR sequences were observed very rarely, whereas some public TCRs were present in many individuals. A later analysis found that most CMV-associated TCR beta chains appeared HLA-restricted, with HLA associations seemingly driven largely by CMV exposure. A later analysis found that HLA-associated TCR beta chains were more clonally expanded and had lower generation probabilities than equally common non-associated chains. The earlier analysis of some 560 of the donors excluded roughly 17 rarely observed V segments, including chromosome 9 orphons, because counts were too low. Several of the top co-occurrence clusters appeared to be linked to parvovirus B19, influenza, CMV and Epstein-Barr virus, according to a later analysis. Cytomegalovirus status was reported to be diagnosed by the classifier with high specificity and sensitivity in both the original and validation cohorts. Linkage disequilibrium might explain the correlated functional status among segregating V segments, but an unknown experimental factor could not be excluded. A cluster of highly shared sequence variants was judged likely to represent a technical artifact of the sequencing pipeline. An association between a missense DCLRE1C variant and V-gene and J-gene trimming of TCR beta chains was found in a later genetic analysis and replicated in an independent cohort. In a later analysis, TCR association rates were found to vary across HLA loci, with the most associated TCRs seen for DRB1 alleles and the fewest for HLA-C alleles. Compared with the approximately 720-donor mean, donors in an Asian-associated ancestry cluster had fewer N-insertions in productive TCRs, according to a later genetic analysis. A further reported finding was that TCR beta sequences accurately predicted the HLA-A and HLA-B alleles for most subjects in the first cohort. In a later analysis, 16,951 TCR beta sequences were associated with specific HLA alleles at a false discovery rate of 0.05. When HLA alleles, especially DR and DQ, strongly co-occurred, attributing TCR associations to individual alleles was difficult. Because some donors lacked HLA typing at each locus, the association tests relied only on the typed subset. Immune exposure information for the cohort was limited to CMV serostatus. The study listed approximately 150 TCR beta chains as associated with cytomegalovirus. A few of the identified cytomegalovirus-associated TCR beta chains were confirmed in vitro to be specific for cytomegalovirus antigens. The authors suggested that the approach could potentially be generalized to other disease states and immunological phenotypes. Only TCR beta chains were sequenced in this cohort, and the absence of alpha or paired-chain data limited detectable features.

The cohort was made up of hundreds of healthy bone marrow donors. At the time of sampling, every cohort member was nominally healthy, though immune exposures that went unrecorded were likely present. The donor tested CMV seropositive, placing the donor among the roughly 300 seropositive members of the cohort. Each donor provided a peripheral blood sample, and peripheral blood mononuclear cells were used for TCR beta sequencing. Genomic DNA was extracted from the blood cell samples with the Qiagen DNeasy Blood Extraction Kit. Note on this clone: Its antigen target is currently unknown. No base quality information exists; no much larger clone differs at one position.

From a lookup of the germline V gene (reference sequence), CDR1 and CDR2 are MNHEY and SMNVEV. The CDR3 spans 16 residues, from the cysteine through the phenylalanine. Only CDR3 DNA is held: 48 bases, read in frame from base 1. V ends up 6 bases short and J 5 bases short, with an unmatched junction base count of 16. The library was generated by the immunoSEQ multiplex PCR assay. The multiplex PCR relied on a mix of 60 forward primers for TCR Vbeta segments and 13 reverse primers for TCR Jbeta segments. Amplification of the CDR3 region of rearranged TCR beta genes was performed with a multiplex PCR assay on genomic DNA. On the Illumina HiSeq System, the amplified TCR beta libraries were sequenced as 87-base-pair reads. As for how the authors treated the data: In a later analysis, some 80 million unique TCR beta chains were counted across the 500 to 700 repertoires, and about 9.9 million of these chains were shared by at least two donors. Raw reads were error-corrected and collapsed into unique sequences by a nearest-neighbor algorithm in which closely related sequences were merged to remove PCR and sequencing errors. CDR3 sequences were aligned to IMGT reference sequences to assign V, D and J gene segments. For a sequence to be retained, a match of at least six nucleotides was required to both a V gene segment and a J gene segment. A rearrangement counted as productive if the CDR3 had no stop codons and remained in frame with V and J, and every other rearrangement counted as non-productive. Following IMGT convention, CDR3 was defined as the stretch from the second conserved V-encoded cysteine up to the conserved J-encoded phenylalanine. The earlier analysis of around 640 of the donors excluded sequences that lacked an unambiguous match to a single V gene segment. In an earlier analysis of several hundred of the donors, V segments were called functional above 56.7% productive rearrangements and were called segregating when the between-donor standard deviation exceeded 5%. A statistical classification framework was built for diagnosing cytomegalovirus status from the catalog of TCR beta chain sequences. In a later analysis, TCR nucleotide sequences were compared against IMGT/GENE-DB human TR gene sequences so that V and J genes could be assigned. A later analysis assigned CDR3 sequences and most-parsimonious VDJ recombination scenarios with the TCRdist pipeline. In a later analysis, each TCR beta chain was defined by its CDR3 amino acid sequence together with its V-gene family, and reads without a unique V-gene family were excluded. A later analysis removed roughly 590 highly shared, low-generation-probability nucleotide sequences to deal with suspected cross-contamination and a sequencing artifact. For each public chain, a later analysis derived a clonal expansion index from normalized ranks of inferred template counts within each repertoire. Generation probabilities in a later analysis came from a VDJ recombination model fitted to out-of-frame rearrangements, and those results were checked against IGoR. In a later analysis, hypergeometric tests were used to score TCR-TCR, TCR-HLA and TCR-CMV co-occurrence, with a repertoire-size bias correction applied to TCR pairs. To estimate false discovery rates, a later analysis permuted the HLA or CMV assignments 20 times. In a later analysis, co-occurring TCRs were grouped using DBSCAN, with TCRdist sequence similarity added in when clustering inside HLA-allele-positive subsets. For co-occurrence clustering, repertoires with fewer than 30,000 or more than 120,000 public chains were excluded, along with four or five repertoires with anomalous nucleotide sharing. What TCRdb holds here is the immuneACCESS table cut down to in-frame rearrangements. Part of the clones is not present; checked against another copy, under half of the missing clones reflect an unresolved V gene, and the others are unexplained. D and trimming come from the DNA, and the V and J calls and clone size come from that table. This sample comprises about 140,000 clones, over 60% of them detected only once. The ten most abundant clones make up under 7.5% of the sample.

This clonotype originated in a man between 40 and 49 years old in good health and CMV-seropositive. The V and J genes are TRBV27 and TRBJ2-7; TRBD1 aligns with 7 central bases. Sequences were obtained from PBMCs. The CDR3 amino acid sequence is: CASRHKGTWTGHEQYF. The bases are TGTGCCAGCAGACACAAGGGTACGTGGACAGGACACGAGCAGTACTTC.